This T cell receptor (beta chain) was documented in a study of blood T cell repertoires in COVID-19. The V end was cut by 3 bases, the J end by 5 bases, with 19 bases between. The CDR3 length is 16 residues. Germline CDR1 LGHNA, CDR2 YNFKEQ. TCRdb keeps only in-frame clones here, not all; method: immunoSEQ multiplex PCR. The table has roughly 250,000 clones, around 90% seen once. The chain couples TRBV4-2 to TRBJ1-1, with D unclear. This clonotype was sampled from a man aged 55 to 70 who had recovered from COVID-19. The sequenced sample consisted of peripheral blood. The CDR3 loop reads CASSHSPDNPQTEAFF. CDR3 in DNA: TGTGCCAGCAGCCATTCACCTGACAATCCTCAGACTGAAGCTTTCTTT.